A single sample is the source of the 2 T cell receptor beta chains below, sequenced in a study of T cell responses to AZD1222 COVID-19 vaccine. Some clones are missing from TCRdb's copy, which holds only in-frame ones; the method was immunoSEQ multiplex PCR. The sample lists about 120,000 clones; around 87% were seen once. The specimen was peripheral blood, collected on day 0 of AZD1222 vaccination. Source of these receptors: an adult in good health.

In this sample, this clone turned up once. This chain connects TRBV5-6 to TRBJ1-3; TRBD1 matches 9 bases. The CDR3 has 14 residues. CDR1 SGHDT and CDR2 YYEEEE come from the germline V gene. Unmatched junction bases numbered 8, after V lost 6 bases and J lost 7 bases. The DNA for the CDR3 is TGTGCCAGCATAAAAACCGGGACAGGGAACACCATATATTTT. Protein: CASIKTGTGNTIYF.

CDR3 nucleotides: TGTGCCAGCAGCCCCAAAGTGAACACTGAAGCTTTCTTT. This translates into CASSPKVNTEAFF. The rearrangement joins TRBV14 to TRBJ1-1; D is ambiguous. The V end lost 4 bases, the J end lost 0 bases, and 6 bases lay between the germline ends. CDR1 is SGHDN and CDR2 is FVKESK in the germline V gene. The CDR3 is made up of 13 amino acids.